This T cell receptor beta chain is drawn from a study of radiotherapy plus CTLA-4 blockade in lung cancer. The wider study: Around 18% of enrolled patients responded objectively, and approximately 34% had disease control.

Only in-frame clones appear in the TCRdb table, and some are missing; sequencing was by immunoSEQ multiplex PCR. This table has approximately 69,000 clones, about 80% appearing once. Looked up from germline, CDR1 is ENHRY and CDR2 is SYGVKD. The CDR3 has 13 amino acids. V was trimmed by 4 bases and J by 0 bases, leaving 7 bases between them. This clone was seen many times. Antigen specificity is unknown. Notes on the study in general: Early blood T cell clone dynamics, with interferon-beta, were reported to best predict response. Among blood TCR repertoires after radiotherapy plus ipilimumab, tumor-derived clones expanded.

The sample in question was peripheral blood, obtained from a patient treated with radiotherapy plus ipilimumab. The TCR comes from a human donor with non-small cell lung cancer who had a complete response to radiotherapy plus ipilimumab. J is TRBJ2-7 and V is TRBV10-3; no definite D call. The CDR3, as DNA: TGTGCCATCAGTGGGGCCAGCTCCTACGAGCAGTACTTC. The encoded protein is CAISGASSYEQYF.